This T cell receptor beta chain was captured in a study of Graves' ophthalmopathy and Graves' hyperthyroidism. Germline assignment: CDR1 SQVTM and CDR2 ANQGSEA. J gave up 4 bases and V 4 bases, and 5 bases lay outside the gene matches. The CDR3 runs 13 residues. Amplification of TCR beta CDR3 regions used RNA transcripts. HTBI-primed RT-PCR formed the first round, and a multiplex PCR formed the second. One entry per CDR3 protein results from TCRdb running MiXCR on the multiplex PCR reads. The sample shows about 660,000 distinct CDR3 sequences, about two fifths of them seen only once. This clonotype has a count of ten or more. Its antigen is currently unknown. Study-wide findings and caveats: Ophthalmopathy progression was predicted by the model at 70.59% sensitivity and about 74% specificity.

Other autoimmune diseases, uncontrolled infections, pregnancy or lactation excluded patients from enrollment. The PBMCs originated from roughly 11 ml of fresh peripheral blood. The chain combines TRBV29-1 with TRBJ1-2; 8 nucleotides line up with TRBD1. The sequence was collected from an adult man with Graves' ophthalmopathy. Sequencing was carried out using peripheral blood. The CDR3, as DNA: TGCAGCGTTGGAAGTACAGGGGGCTATGGCTACACCTTC. The encoded protein is CSVGSTGGYGYTF.